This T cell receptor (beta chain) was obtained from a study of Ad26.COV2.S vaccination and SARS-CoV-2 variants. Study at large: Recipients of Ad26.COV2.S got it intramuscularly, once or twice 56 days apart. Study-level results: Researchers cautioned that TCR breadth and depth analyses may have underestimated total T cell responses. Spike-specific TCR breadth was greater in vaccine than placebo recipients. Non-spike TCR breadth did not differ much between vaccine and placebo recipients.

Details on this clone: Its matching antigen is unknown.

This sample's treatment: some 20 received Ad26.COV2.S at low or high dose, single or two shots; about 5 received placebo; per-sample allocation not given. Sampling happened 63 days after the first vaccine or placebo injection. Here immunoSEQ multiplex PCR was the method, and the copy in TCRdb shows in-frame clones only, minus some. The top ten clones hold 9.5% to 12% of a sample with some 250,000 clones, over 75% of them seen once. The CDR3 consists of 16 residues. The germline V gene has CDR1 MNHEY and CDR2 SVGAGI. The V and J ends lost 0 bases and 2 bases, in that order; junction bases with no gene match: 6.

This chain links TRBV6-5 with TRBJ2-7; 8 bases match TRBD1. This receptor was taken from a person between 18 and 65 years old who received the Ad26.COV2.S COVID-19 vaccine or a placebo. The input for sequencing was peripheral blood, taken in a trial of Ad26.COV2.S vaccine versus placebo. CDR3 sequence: CASSYSIPDRAYEQYF. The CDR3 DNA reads TGTGCCAGCAGTTACTCGATTCCGGACAGGGCCTACGAGCAGTACTTC.